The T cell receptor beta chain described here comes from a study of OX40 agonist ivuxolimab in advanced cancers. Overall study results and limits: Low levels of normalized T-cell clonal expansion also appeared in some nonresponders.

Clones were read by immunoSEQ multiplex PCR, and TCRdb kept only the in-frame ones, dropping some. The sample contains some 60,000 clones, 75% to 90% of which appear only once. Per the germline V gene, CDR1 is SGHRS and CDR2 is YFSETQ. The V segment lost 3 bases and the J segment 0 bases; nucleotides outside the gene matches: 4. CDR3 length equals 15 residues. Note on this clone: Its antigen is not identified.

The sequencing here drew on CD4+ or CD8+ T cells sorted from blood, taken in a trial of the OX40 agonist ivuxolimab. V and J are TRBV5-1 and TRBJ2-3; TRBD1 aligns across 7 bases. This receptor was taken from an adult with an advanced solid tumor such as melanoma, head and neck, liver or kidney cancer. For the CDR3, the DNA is TGCGCCAGCAGCTCGGGACAGACTAGCACAGATACGCAGTATTTT. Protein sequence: CASSSGQTSTDTQYF. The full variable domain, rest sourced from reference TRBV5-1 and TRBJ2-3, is KAGVTQTPRYLIKTRGQQVTLSCSPISGHRSVSWYQQTPGQGLQFLFEYFSETQRNKGNFPGRFSGRQFSNSRSEMNVSTLELGDSALYLCASSSGQTSTDTQYFGPGTRLTVL.